Shown below are 20 T cell receptor beta chains from a single sample sequenced in a study of T cells in Graves' hyperthyroidism and ophthalmopathy. RNA transcripts yielded amplified TCR beta CDR3 regions. The HTBI primer set was used in a first-round RT-PCR of the TCR CDR3. TCRdb recomputed calls from the multiplex PCR reads with MiXCR, one row per CDR3 protein. This sample has approximately 300,000 distinct CDR3 sequences, with around a fifth found just once. Sequencing input: blood. These receptors originate from a man aged 45-65 years with Graves' ophthalmopathy.

The J gene is TRBJ2-1, the V gene TRBV4-1; a weak D match, TRBD2 (5 bases). This CDR3 has 17 residues. The V end lost 2 bases, the J end lost 10 bases, and 24 bases lay between the germline ends. The V gene's germline CDR1 is MGHRA and CDR2 YSYEKL. CDR3 amino acids: CASSQLDMGFSPGEQFF. The CDR3 DNA reads as TGCGCCAGCAGCCAACTTGATATGGGCTTCTCCCCGGGGGAGCAGTTCTTC.

The chain joins TRBV29-1 to TRBJ2-5; 8 positions agree with TRBD2. The germline gives CDR1 SQVTM, CDR2 ANQGSEA. This CDR3 has 14 amino acids. J was trimmed by 5 bases and V by 6 bases; bases with no gene match: 11. This CDR3 is CSVPGLGWGETQYF. The CDR3 DNA sequence: TGCAGCGTGCCGGGACTAGGGTGGGGTGAGACCCAGTACTTC.

V gene TRBV5-4 combines with J gene TRBJ2-2, with TRBD1 matching 10 bases. The DNA end favors TRBJ1-1, so the J call may be wrong. Per germline, CDR1 SGHNT and CDR2 YYREEE (reference sequence). The CDR3 spans 14 residues. CDR3 loop: CASSLAGQGRGAFF. For the CDR3, the DNA is TGTGCCAGCAGCCTCGCGGGACAGGGGAGGGGAGCTTTCTTT.

Worth noting for this clonotype: Since the CDR3 does not end with the conserved phenylalanine or tryptophan, this likely comes from a read error. J is TRBJ2-4 and V is TRBV28, with D maybe TRBD2 (6 bases). With 5 bases removed from V and 3 bases from J, the gap between germline ends came to 14 bases. Germline V gives CDR1 MDHEN, CDR2 SYDVKM. This CDR3 has 15 residues. CDR3 residues: CASSTGEADKNIQYY. The CDR3 bases are TGTGCCAGCAGTACGGGGGAGGCGGACAAAAACATTCAGTACTAC.

The chain carries TRBV28 and TRBJ2-7; TRBD2 matches 8 bases. Germline values: CDR1 MDHEN, CDR2 SYDVKM. The CDR3 is 17 amino acids. V was pared by 5 bases and J by 1 base, with 13 bases of the junction left unmatched. CDR3 amino acids: CASSGQAGALGSYEQYF. For the CDR3, the DNA is TGTGCCAGCAGTGGACAAGCGGGAGCTTTGGGTTCCTACGAGCAGTACTTC.

This chain uses TRBV2 with TRBJ2-1; D uncertain. Trimming removed 2 bases from V and 12 bases from J, with 20 bases in between. In germline, CDR1 is SNHLY, CDR2 FYNNEI. This CDR3 region has 15 residues. This CDR3 reads CASSELSRSIYGQFF. CDR3 in DNA: TGTGCCAGCAGTGAACTGTCTAGGAGTATTTATGGGCAGTTCTTC.

CDR3 sequence: CASTPGRERRDTQYF. CDR3 DNA sequence: TGTGCCAGCACCCCGGGCCGAGAGCGAAGGGATACGCAGTATTTT. The J gene is TRBJ2-3, the V gene TRBV28, with no clear D. The CDR3 is 15 amino acids. V gave up 7 bases and J gave up 6 bases, with 20 bases separating them. From germline, CDR1 is MDHEN and CDR2 SYDVKM. Drawing the rest from reference TRBV28 and TRBJ2-3, the complete variable domain is DVKVTQSSRYLVKRTGEKVFLECVQDMDHENMFWYRQDPGLGLRLIYFSYDVKMKEKGDIPEGYSVSREKKERFSLILESASTNQTSMYLCASTPGRERRDTQYFGPGTRLTVL.

This clonotype came up a few times. CDR3 loop: CASSLQGQGVGYTF. CDR3 DNA sequence: TGTGCCAGCAGTTTACAGGGGCAGGGAGTCGGCTACACCTTC. The V gene is TRBV28, the J gene TRBJ1-2, with D tentatively TRBD1 (6 bases). The CDR3 contains 14 residues. Germline V gene data show CDR1 as MDHEN and CDR2 as SYDVKM. With 2 bases removed from V and 8 bases from J, the gap between germline ends came to 15 bases.

In this sample, this clonotype turned up many times. The CDR3 region has the DNA TGTGCCAGCAGTAGGGACGGTCCTGTCTACAATGAGCAGTTCTTC. It specifies CASSRDGPVYNEQFF. The J gene is TRBJ2-1, the V gene TRBV12-3 or TRBV12-4, with D perhaps given as TRBD1 or TRBD2 (5 bases each). The CDR3 sequence is 15 residues long. Trimming removed 5 bases from V and 3 bases from J, with 14 bases in between.

The chain has TRBV24-1 and TRBJ2-5; no clear D gene. Germline CDR1 is KGHDR and CDR2 is SFDVKD. This CDR3 has 13 residues. The V gene lost 5 bases and the J gene lost 5 bases, with 11 bases spanning the gap. In DNA, the CDR3 is TGTGCCACCAGTGGATCCGTCCGGGAGACCCAGTACTTC. Its translation is CATSGSVRETQYF.

Of note for this clonotype: Being one base from a much bigger clone, this may be a read error. This CDR3 reads CASSFGRTSNQPQHF. The CDR3 nucleotides read TGTGCCAGCAGTTTTGGTAGGACGAGCAATCAGCCCCAGCATTTT. V gene TRBV27 combines with J gene TRBJ1-5; D is undetermined. Trimming took 3 bases from V and 1 from J, leaving 10 bases between them. The CDR3 consists of 15 residues. CDR1 is MNHEY, CDR2 SMNVEV, per germline (reference sequence).

The rearrangement links TRBV19 to TRBJ1-5; no clear D. The CDR3 is made up of 16 amino acids. Trimming cost V 3 bases and J 5 bases, with 17 bases left between them. In germline, CDR1 is LNHDA, CDR2 SQIVND (reference sequence). The CDR3 protein is CASSMARSLGDQPQHF. The CDR3 nucleotides read TGTGCCAGTAGTATGGCCAGATCCCTCGGGGATCAGCCCCAGCATTTT.

With respect to this clonotype: A much larger clonotype is one base distant, so this may be a read error. This chain joins TRBV28 and TRBJ2-3; perhaps TRBD1 as D (6 bases). CDR1 is MDHEN, CDR2 SYDVKM, per germline. The CDR3 loop spans 17 amino acids. Trimming cost V 5 bases and J 5 bases, with 23 bases left between them. The DNA of the CDR3 is TGTGCCAGCAGTGTTGGGCGTTGGGGGCTGAACAGAGATACGCAGTATTTT. This translates into CASSVGRWGLNRDTQYF.

The table lists this clonotype with a few counts. The chain couples TRBV6-1 to TRBJ2-5; D is undetermined. There are 14 residues in the CDR3. The ends were cut back, 3 bases at V and 5 bases at J, with 13 bases in the middle. Germline V gene sequence: CDR1 MNHNS, CDR2 SASEGT. CDR3 loop: CASSEGNESETQYF. DNA of the CDR3: TGTGCCAGCAGTGAGGGGAATGAGAGCGAGACCCAGTACTTC.

In regard to this clonotype: This may come from a read error, since a much larger clone is one base off. V and J are TRBV20-1 and TRBJ1-2, with 9 positions matching TRBD1. With 0 bases clipped from V and 5 bases from J, the junction kept 7 bases outside the gene matches. CDR3 length: 15 residues. Germline loops: CDR1 DFQATT, CDR2 SNEGSKA (reference sequence). The CDR3: CSARDWDREGYGYTF. CDR3 bases: TGCAGTGCTAGAGACTGGGACAGGGAGGGGTATGGCTACACCTTC.

This chain uses TRBV6-6 with TRBJ2-3; TRBD2 is a possible D gene (6 bases). Looked up from germline, CDR1 is MNHNY and CDR2 is SVGAGI (reference sequence). V was trimmed by 2 bases and J by 1 base, leaving 19 bases between them. This CDR3 region has 18 residues. The CDR3 here is CASSYQKFSGTGTDTQYF. The CDR3 region has the DNA TGTGCCAGCAGTTACCAGAAATTTAGCGGCACGGGCACAGATACGCAGTATTTT.

The table lists this clonotype with many counts. The genes are TRBV3-1 and TRBJ1-5; no firm D call. The V end lost 0 bases, the J end lost 3 bases, and 6 bases lay between the germline ends. The CDR3 extends over 14 amino acids. The V gene's germline CDR1 is LGHDT and CDR2 YNNKEL (reference sequence). The CDR3 nucleotides are TGTGCCAGCAGCCAAGAGGGTATCAATCAGCCCCAGCATTTT. This gives the protein CASSQEGINQPQHF.

This chain joins TRBV20-1 and TRBJ1-6; D unresolved. CDR1 DFQATT and CDR2 SNEGSKA come from the germline V gene (reference sequence). CDR3 length: 14 residues. Trimming took off 0 bases at V and 7 bases at J, with 10 bases between the two ends. CDR3 in amino acids: CSARDRAINSPLHF. The CDR3 DNA reads TGCAGTGCTAGAGATCGGGCGATAAATTCACCCCTCCACTTT.

This clonotype came up many times. This chain connects TRBV18 to TRBJ2-2; D remains unclear. This CDR3 has 12 residues. The germline V gene encodes CDR1 KGHSH and CDR2 LQKENI. Trimming cost V 2 bases and J 7 bases, with 5 bases left between them. The CDR3 DNA reads as TGTGCCAGCTCACCAGATCTCGGGGAGCTGTTTTTT. It yields the protein CASSPDLGELFF.

This clonotype was seen more than once but under ten times. V gene TRBV7-8 combines with J gene TRBJ1-5; D call uncertain. Germline-derived CDR1 and CDR2 are SGHVS and FQNEAQ. Deletions cut 5 bases from V and 7 bases from J, with 15 bases between. CDR3 size: 14 residues. The CDR3 loop is CASSHNSEEQPQHF. Here the CDR3 DNA reads TGTGCCAGCAGCCACAACAGTGAAGAACAGCCCCAGCATTTT.